Following are 9 T cell receptor beta chains from one sample sequenced in a study of blood T cell repertoires in COVID-19. TCRdb keeps only in-frame clones here, not all; method: immunoSEQ multiplex PCR. The sample yields 250,000 to 400,000 clones, 87% seen once. The sample consisted of PBMCs or T cells enriched from blood (not recorded which). Receptors originate from a woman between 25 and 40 years old who had recovered from COVID-19.

The chain joins TRBV6-5 to TRBJ1-1, with 8 bases aligning to TRBD1. Germline CDR1 and CDR2: MNHEY and SVGAGI. V lost 10 bases and J lost 1; bases outside the gene matches: 5. The CDR3 length is 13 residues. In DNA form, the CDR3 reads TGTGCCACCCAGGGGACAGGGAACACTGAAGCTTTCTTT. This translates into CATQGTGNTEAFF.

J is TRBJ2-1 and V is TRBV7-2; the D is unclear. The CDR3 totals 14 residues. Germline values: CDR1 SGHTA, CDR2 FQGNSA. The V and J ends lost 3 bases and 4 bases respectively, with 10 bases between them. The CDR3 region has the DNA TGTGCCAGCAGCTTTTCCCGCGCGTACAATGAGCAGTTCTTC. It translates to CASSFSRAYNEQFF.

Only one count was recorded for this clone. The rearrangement joins TRBV11-2 to TRBJ1-2, with D uncertain. Germline V lookup: CDR1 SGHAT, CDR2 FQNNGV. Trimming shortened V by 5 bases and J by 4 bases, and 20 bases separated the two germline ends. The CDR3 is 16 residues long. CDR3 nucleotides: TGTGCCAGCAGCGTACAATCTGGAGGGAGCGCCTATGGCTACACCTTC. Amino acid sequence: CASSVQSGGSAYGYTF. Full variable domain (missing parts from reference TRBV11-2 and TRBJ1-2): EAGVAQSPRYKIIEKRQSVAFWCNPISGHATLYWYQQILGQGPKLLIQFQNNGVVDDSQLPKDRFSAERLKGVDSTLKIQPAKLEDSAVYLCASSVQSGGSAYGYTFGSGTRLTVV.

The gene calls are TRBV28 and TRBJ2-7; D is uncertain. Per germline, CDR1 MDHEN and CDR2 SYDVKM. Trimming left V 6 bases short and J 1 base short, with 4 bases between. There are 11 residues in the CDR3. CDR3 in amino acids: CASRRSYEQYF. CDR3 nucleotide sequence: TGTGCCAGCAGGAGGTCCTACGAGCAGTACTTC.

This chain joins TRBV9 and TRBJ2-3; TRBD2 aligns across 7 bases. The germline V gene encodes CDR1 SGDLS and CDR2 YYNGEE. V shed 0 bases, J shed 5 bases, and the junction held 12 bases outside the gene matches. There are 17 residues in the CDR3. CDR3 region: CASSVGVGGSAQDTQYF. CDR3 nucleotide sequence: TGTGCCAGCAGCGTAGGTGTCGGGGGGTCTGCACAAGATACGCAGTATTTT.

V gene TRBV19 combines with J gene TRBJ2-1; TRBD1 matches at 7 bases. J gave up 0 bases and V 7 bases, and 3 bases lay outside the gene matches. The CDR3 has 14 residues. CDR1 and CDR2 from the germline V gene are LNHDA and SQIVND (reference sequence). Here the CDR3 reads CASTRGSSYNEQFF. CDR3 sequence (DNA): TGTGCCAGTACCAGGGGGAGCTCCTACAATGAGCAGTTCTTC.

The chain is built from TRBV10-2 and TRBJ1-6, with TRBD1 as a possible D gene (6 bases). This CDR3 contains 13 residues. Germline CDR1 WSHSY, CDR2 SAAADI. With 3 bases removed from V and 11 bases from J, the gap between germline ends came to 11 bases. The CDR3 region is CASSEQGLAPLHF. DNA of the CDR3: TGCGCCAGCAGTGAACAGGGCCTTGCACCCCTCCACTTT.

The chain recombines TRBV2 with TRBJ2-5, with a possible D match to TRBD2 (6 bases). The CDR3 extends over 14 amino acids. V was pared by 5 bases and J by 4 bases, with 14 bases between. The germline V gene has CDR1 SNHLY and CDR2 FYNNEI. CDR3 DNA sequence: TGTGCCAGCAGTCTGGACGCGGGGTCAGAGACCCAGTACTTC. The encoded protein is CASSLDAGSETQYF.

V and J are TRBV27 and TRBJ2-1; 9 bases are shared with TRBD2. J lost 1 base, V lost 3 bases, and 4 bases had no gene match. The CDR3 is 16 residues long. The V gene's germline CDR1 is MNHEY and CDR2 SMNVEV (reference sequence). In DNA form, the CDR3 reads TGTGCCAGCAGTTTCATTGCGGGGGGGTCCTACAATGAGCAGTTCTTC. It specifies CASSFIAGGSYNEQFF.